The clone carrying this T cell receptor beta chain was counted at least ten times. Its specificity is not known. Germline V gives CDR1 SQVTM, CDR2 ANQGSEA. The CDR3 loop spans 12 amino acids. The ends were cut back, 6 bases at V and 2 bases at J, with 10 bases in the middle. This record belongs to a study of Graves' ophthalmopathy and Graves' hyperthyroidism. Findings and caveats of the study: Classification of ophthalmopathy versus stable hyperthyroidism by a 13-signature model yielded roughly 86% sensitivity and about 81% specificity.

RNA transcripts served as template for amplifying TCR beta CDR3 sequences. An opening RT-PCR round employed HTBI primers and preceded a second-round multiplex PCR. TCRdb re-called the multiplex PCR reads through MiXCR, storing one row per CDR3 protein. This sample carries 400,000 or so distinct CDR3 sequences, about 18% of them seen once, and the ten largest clones take 2.4%. The specimen sequenced was peripheral blood. The gene calls are TRBV29-1 and TRBJ2-5; D possibly corresponds to TRBD1 (6 bases). This receptor was identified in an adult woman with stable Graves' hyperthyroidism. CDR3: CSVPGEQETQYF. DNA for the CDR3: TGCAGCGTCCCAGGGGAACAAGAGACCCAGTACTTC.